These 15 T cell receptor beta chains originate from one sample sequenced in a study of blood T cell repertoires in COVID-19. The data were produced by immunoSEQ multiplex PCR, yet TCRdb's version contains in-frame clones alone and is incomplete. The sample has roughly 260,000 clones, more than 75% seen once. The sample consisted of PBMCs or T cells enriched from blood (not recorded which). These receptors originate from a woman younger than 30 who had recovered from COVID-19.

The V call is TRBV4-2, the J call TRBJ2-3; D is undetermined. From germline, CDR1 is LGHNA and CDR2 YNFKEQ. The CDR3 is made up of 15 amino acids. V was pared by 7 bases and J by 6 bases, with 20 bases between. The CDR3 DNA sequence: TGTGCCAGCAAACAACCTGGAGCCGCAGACGATACGCAGTATTTT. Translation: CASKQPGAADDTQYF.

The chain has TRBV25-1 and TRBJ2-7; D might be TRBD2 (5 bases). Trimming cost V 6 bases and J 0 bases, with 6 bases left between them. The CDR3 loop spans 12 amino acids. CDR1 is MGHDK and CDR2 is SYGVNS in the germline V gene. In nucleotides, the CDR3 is TGTGCCAGCAGGGGGAGCTCCTACGAGCAGTACTTC. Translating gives CASRGSSYEQYF.

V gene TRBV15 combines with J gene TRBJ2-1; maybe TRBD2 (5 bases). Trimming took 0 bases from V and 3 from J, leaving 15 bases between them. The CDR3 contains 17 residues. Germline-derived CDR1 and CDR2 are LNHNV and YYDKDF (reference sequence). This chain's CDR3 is CATSRDRGLEHYNEQFF. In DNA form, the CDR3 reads TGTGCCACCAGCAGAGATCGCGGGCTCGAACACTACAATGAGCAGTTCTTC.

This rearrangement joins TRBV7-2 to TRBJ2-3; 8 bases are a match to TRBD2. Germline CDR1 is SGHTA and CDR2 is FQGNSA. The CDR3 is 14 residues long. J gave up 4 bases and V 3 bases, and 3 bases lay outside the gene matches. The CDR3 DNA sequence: TGTGCCAGCAGCTTGGGCGGGGGGTCAGATACGCAGTATTTT. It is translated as CASSLGGGSDTQYF.

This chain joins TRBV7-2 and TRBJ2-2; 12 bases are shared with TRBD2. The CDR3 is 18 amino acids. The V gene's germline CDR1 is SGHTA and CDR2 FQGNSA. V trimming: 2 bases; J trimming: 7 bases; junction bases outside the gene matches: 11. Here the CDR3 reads CASSLSGLAGGGHGELFF. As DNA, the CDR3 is TGTGCCAGCAGCTTATCCGGTCTAGCGGGAGGGGGCCACGGGGAGCTGTTTTTT.

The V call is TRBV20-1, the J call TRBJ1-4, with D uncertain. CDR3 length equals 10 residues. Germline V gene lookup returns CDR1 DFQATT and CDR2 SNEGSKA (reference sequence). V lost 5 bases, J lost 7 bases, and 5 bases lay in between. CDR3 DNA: TGCAGTGCTGCTACTGAAAAACTGTTTTTT. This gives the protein CSAATEKLFF.

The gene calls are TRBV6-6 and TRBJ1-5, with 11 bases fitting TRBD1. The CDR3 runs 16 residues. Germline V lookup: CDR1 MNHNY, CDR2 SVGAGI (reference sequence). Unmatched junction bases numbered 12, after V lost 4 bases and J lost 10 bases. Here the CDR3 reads CASSFRDRGEISPQHF. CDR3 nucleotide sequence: TGTGCCAGCAGTTTCCGGGACAGGGGGGAGATCAGCCCCCAGCATTTT.

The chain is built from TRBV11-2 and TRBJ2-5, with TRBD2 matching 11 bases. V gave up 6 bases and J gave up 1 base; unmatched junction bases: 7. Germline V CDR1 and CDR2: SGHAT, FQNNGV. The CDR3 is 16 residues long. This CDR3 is CASSPGTSGLQETQYF. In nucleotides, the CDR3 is TGTGCCAGCAGTCCCGGGACTAGCGGACTCCAAGAGACCCAGTACTTC.

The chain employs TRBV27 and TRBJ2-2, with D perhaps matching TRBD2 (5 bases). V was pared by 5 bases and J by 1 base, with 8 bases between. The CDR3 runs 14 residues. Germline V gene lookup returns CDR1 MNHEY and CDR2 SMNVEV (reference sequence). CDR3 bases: TGTGCCAGCAGTCCCAGCGGGAACACCGGGGAGCTGTTTTTT. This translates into CASSPSGNTGELFF.

Written as DNA, the CDR3 is TGTGCCAGCAGTTGGACACGGTACAATGAGCAGTTCTTC. This sequence encodes CASSWTRYNEQFF. J is TRBJ2-1 and V is TRBV6-5, with D possibly being TRBD1 (5 bases). CDR1 and CDR2 from the germline V gene are MNHEY and SVGAGI. The length of the CDR3 is 13 residues. Trimming removed 4 bases from V and 4 bases from J, with 8 bases in between.

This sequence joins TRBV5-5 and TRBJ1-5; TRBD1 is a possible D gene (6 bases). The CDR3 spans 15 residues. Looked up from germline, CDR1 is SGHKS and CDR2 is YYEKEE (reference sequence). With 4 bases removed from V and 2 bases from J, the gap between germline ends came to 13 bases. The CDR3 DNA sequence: TGTGCCAGCAGCCGGCAGGGGAATGGCAATCAGCCCCAGCATTTT. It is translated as CASSRQGNGNQPQHF.

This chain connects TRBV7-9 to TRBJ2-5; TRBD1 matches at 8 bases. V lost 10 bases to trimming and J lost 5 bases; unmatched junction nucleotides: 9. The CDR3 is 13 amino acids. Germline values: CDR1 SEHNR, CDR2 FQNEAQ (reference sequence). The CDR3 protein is CANSDRVGETQYF. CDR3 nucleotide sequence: TGTGCCAACTCGGACAGGGTTGGGGAGACCCAGTACTTC. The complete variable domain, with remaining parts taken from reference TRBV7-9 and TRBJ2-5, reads DTGVSQNPRHKITKRGQNVTFRCDPISEHNRLYWYRQTLGQGPEFLTYFQNEAQLEKSRLLSDRFSAERPKGSFSTLEIQRTEQGDSAMYLCANSDRVGETQYFGPGTRLLVL.

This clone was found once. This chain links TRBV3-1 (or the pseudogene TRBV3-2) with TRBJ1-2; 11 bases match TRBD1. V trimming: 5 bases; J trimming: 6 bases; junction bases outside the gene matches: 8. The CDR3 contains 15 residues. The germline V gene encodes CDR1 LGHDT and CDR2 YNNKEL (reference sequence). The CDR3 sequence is CASSGSGQGVDGYTF. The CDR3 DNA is TGTGCCAGCAGCGGCTCGGGACAGGGGGTGGATGGCTACACCTTC.

The CDR3 sequence: CASSLNSGRATDTQYF. In DNA, the CDR3 is TGTGCCAGCAGTTTGAATAGCGGGAGGGCGACAGATACGCAGTATTTT. The chain employs TRBV27 and TRBJ2-3; TRBD2 aligns across 11 bases. The CDR3 totals 16 residues. The junction had 5 bases not matched to a gene; V was cut back by 3 bases and J by 3 bases. Germline assignment: CDR1 MNHEY and CDR2 SMNVEV (reference sequence).

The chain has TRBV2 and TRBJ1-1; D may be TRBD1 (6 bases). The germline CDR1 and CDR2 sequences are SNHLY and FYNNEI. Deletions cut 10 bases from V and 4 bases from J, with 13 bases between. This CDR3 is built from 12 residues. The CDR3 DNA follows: TGTGCCAAGGGGGGGACTGGCACTGAAGCTTTCTTT. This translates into CAKGGTGTEAFF.